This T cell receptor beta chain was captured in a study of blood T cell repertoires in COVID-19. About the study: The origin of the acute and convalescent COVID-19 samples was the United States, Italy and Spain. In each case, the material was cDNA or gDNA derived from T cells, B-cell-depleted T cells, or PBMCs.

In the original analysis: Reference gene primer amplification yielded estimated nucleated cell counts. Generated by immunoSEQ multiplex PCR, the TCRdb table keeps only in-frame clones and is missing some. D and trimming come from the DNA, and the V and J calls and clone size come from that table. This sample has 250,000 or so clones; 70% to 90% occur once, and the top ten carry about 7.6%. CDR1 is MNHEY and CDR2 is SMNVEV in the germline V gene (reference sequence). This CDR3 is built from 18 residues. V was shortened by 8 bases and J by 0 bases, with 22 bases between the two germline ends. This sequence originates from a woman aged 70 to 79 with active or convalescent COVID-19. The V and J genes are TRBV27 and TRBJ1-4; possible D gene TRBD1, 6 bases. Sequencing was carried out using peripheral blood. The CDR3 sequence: CASSLGGGIQATNEKLFF. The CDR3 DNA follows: TGTGCCAGCTCCTTAGGGGGGGGCATCCAGGCAACTAATGAAAAACTGTTTTTT.